The source of this T cell receptor (beta chain) is a study of CD8 T cells in ankylosing spondylitis. Study results and caveats: Both synovial fluid and blood in reactive arthritis had previously been reported to carry some motif variants. A TCR beta motif of 7 or 8 highly homologous variants appeared characteristic of ankylosing spondylitis blood.

About this clonotype itself: Its antigen remains unknown.

This CDR3 has 17 amino acids. V was cut by 6 bases and J by 0 bases, with 18 bases left in between. Germline CDR1 SNHLY, CDR2 FYNNEI. TCRdb re-analysed the 5' RACE reads in MiXCR, keeping a single row per CDR3 protein. Here the sample spans 100,000 or so distinct CDR3 sequences, roughly 9% being singletons. The sequencing input was blood, either unsorted or a sorted T cell fraction (not recorded which). This receptor was identified in a male donor with ankylosing spondylitis. This rearrangement joins TRBV2 to TRBJ1-5; D call uncertain. The CDR3 nucleotides read TGTGCCAGCAGGGCAGCGGTTCCCACTTATAGCAATCAGCCCCAGCATTTT. Translating gives CASRAAVPTYSNQPQHF. The full variable domain, rest sourced from reference TRBV2 and TRBJ1-5, is EPEVTQTPSHQVTQMGQEVILRCVPISNHLYFYWYRQILGQKVEFLVSFYNNEISEKSEIFDDQFSVERPDGSNFTLKIRSTKLEDSAMYFCASRAAVPTYSNQPQHFGDGTRLSIL.